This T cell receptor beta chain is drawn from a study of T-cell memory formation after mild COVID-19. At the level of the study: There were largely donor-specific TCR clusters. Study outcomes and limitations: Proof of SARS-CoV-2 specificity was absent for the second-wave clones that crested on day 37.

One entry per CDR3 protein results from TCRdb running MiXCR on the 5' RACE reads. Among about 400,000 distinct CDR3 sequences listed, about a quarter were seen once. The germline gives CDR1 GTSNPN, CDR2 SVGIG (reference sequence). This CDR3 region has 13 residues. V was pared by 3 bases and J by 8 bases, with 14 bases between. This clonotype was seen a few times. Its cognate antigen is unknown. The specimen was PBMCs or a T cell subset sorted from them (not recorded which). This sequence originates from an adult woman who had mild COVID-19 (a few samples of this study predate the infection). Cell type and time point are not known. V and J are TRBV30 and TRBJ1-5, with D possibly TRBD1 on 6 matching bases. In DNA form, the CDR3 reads TGTGCCTGGAGCCTGCAGGGGTTGAAGCCCCAGCATTTT. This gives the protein CAWSLQGLKPQHF.